This T cell receptor (beta chain) was observed in a study of shared clonotypes between healthy human individuals. Per germline, CDR1 KGHSH and CDR2 LQKENI. The CDR3 extends over 16 amino acids. J was trimmed by 0 bases and V by 6 bases; bases with no gene match: 8. The quantity of DNA used in unsorted PBMC replicate PCRs was approximately 300 ng, corresponding to some 29,000 T cell genomes. Produced via immunoSEQ multiplex PCR; TCRdb's table is partial and in-frame only. The sample consists of fewer than 600,000 clones, 79% of them appearing once. Sequences were obtained from PBMCs. V usage is TRBV18 and J usage is TRBJ2-1; TRBD2 aligns across 7 bases. The clonotype originates from a woman in her forties in good health. Some clones in this sample may be carry-over from other donors' samples. CDR3 nucleotide sequence: TGTGCCAGCTCCACATTAACTAGCGACTCCTACAATGAGCAGTTCTTC. It yields the protein CASSTLTSDSYNEQFF.